This T cell receptor beta chain was sequenced in a study of PD-L1 blockade in urothelial cancer. Study-level information: Prior chemotherapy in patients spanned 0 to 3 regimens. Blood analysis was done at 3 weeks (second dose) and 6 weeks after treatment began. T cells were recovered from blood samples at a median of around 150,000.

The V gene end was trimmed by 8 bases and the J gene end by 6 bases; junction bases not matched to a gene: 14. The CDR3 runs to 15 residues. CDR1 LNHDA and CDR2 SQIVND come from the germline V gene (reference sequence). With regard to this clone: Its matching antigen is unknown.

Repertoires were generated with immunoSEQ multiplex PCR, while TCRdb's copy carries only in-frame clones and drops some. Here the sample spans around 56,000 clones, 86% being singletons. Findings of the study overall: Enhanced expansion of tumor-associated blood clones at 3 weeks characterized durable-benefit patients.

The sample in question was PBMCs, obtained around atezolizumab (anti-PD-L1) treatment. This clonotype originated in a man aged 45-65 years with urothelial cancer. The rearrangement links TRBV19 to TRBJ2-3, with 7 bases fitting TRBD2. The CDR3 DNA follows: TGTGCCAGTGGGGGGGGGAGAGGTTCCATTGATACGCAGTATTTT. This encodes CASGGGRGSIDTQYF.